This T cell receptor (beta chain) emerged from a study of neoadjuvant anti-PD-1 for oral cavity cancer. Trimming took 0 bases from V and 6 from J, leaving 8 bases between them. From germline, CDR1 is LNHNV and CDR2 YYDKDF (reference sequence). This CDR3 is built from 13 residues. PBMC libraries mostly used around 460 ng of input genomic DNA, with six replicates per sample. The method was immunoSEQ multiplex PCR; TCRdb's version includes in-frame clones alone and lacks a portion of them. The data contain 55,000 to 75,000 clones, 65% to 80% of them seen just once; the ten biggest clones take up roughly 2.6%.

The sample in question was PBMCs, obtained before nivolumab (anti-PD-1) treatment. The chain couples TRBV15 to TRBJ1-1; D call uncertain. This clonotype originated in a person between 35 and 79 years old with oral cavity squamous cell carcinoma. The DNA of the CDR3 is TGTGCCACCAGCAGAGATCTAGGAGCTGAAGCTTTCTTT. Protein: CATSRDLGAEAFF.